These 25 T cell receptor beta chains originate from one sample sequenced in a study of T-cell memory formation after mild COVID-19. TCRdb processed the 5' RACE reads anew with MiXCR; each CDR3 protein has one entry. This sample has roughly 250,000 distinct CDR3 sequences, with 16% found just once. The sequenced sample was PBMCs or a T cell subset sorted from them (not recorded which). These receptors came from a man between 18 and 29 years old who had mild COVID-19 (a few samples of this study predate the infection). Cell type and time point are not known.

The genes are TRBV6-2 or TRBV6-3 and TRBJ1-1; maybe TRBD1 (6 bases). Germline CDR1 is MNHEY and CDR2 is SVGEGT. With 2 bases removed from V and 0 bases from J, the gap between germline ends came to 10 bases. The CDR3 length is 15 residues. CDR3 sequence reads: CASSYSRGLNTEAFF. In nucleotides, the CDR3 is TGTGCCAGCAGTTACAGCAGGGGCTTGAACACTGAAGCTTTCTTT.

The rearrangement joins TRBV7-9 to TRBJ2-7, with TRBD1 matching 8 bases. This CDR3 contains 15 residues. With V trimmed by 1 base and J by 6 bases, 8 bases remained unmatched. From germline, CDR1 is SEHNR and CDR2 FQNEAQ (reference sequence). The CDR3 is CASSLGGTGTVEQYV. As DNA, the CDR3 is TGTGCCAGCAGCTTAGGAGGGACAGGCACGGTCGAGCAGTACGTC.

This clonotype showed up just a few times. The chain recombines TRBV13 with TRBJ2-5, with TRBD2 matching 9 bases. The CDR3 extends over 16 amino acids. Germline assignment: CDR1 PRHDT and CDR2 FYEKMQ (reference sequence). V lost 1 base to trimming and J lost 4 bases; unmatched junction nucleotides: 7. The CDR3 bases are TGTGCCAGCAGCTTAGTTGCGGGGGGGCCGGCAGAGACCCAGTACTTC. This sequence encodes CASSLVAGGPAETQYF.

On this clonotype itself: It may be a read error: a sequence one base away is much more abundant. This chain links TRBV10-3 with TRBJ2-7, with no clear D. Per the germline V gene, CDR1 is ENHRY and CDR2 is SYGVKD. V lost 10 bases to trimming and J lost 3 bases, with 16 bases between them. This CDR3 has 13 residues. CDR3 sequence (DNA): TGTGCCAACAAAGGCAGTACAAGCTACGAGCAGTACTTC. As protein: CANKGSTSYEQYF.

The table lists this clonotype with a few counts. The chain links TRBV5-1 to TRBJ2-5; D may be TRBD1 (6 bases). Trimming took off 4 bases at V and 2 bases at J, with 12 bases between the two ends. The CDR3 is 14 residues long. Per germline, CDR1 SGHRS and CDR2 YFSETQ. This CDR3 is CASSPDREQETQYF. DNA of the CDR3: TGCGCCAGCAGCCCGGACAGAGAACAAGAGACCCAGTACTTC.

This clonotype came up a few times. The V call is TRBV11-2, the J call TRBJ1-1; D gene ambiguous. V dropped 2 bases and J dropped 8 bases, with 15 bases sitting between them. The germline CDR1 and CDR2 sequences are SGHAT and FQNNGV. This CDR3 is built from 14 residues. As DNA, the CDR3 is TGTGCCAGCAGCTTAAGGGTTGGGGTAAGAGAAGCTTTCTTT. As protein: CASSLRVGVREAFF. Full variable domain (missing parts from reference TRBV11-2 and TRBJ1-1): EAGVAQSPRYKIIEKRQSVAFWCNPISGHATLYWYQQILGQGPKLLIQFQNNGVVDDSQLPKDRFSAERLKGVDSTLKIQPAKLEDSAVYLCASSLRVGVREAFFGQGTRLTVV.

The chain uses TRBV6-2 or TRBV6-3 and TRBJ2-2; TRBD2 agrees at 11 bases. The CDR3 covers 17 residues. J gave up 9 bases and V 0 bases, and 9 bases lay outside the gene matches. Germline V gene data show CDR1 as MNHEY and CDR2 as SVGEGT. The CDR3 sequence: CASSYSPRTSGYRELFF. The CDR3 DNA sequence: TGTGCCAGCAGTTACTCGCCTCGGACTAGCGGGTATCGGGAGCTGTTTTTT.

The gene calls are TRBV5-1 and TRBJ2-2; 8 bases are a match to TRBD1. V shed 0 bases and J 12 bases; nucleotides not matched to a gene: 4. The germline CDR1 and CDR2 sequences are SGHRS and YFSETQ. The CDR3 covers 13 residues. The CDR3 loop reads CASSLDGQGKLFF. CDR3 nucleotides: TGCGCCAGCAGCTTGGACGGACAGGGAAAGCTGTTTTTT.

There are a few counts of this clonotype. This chain joins TRBV4-1 and TRBJ2-3; 9 bases map to TRBD2. Germline-derived CDR1 and CDR2 are MGHRA and YSYEKL. V was pared by 0 bases and J by 5 bases, with 9 bases of the junction left unmatched. This CDR3 is built from 17 residues. CDR3 sequence (DNA): TGCGCCAGCAGCCAAGAGGCGGAGCGGGGGGTTCAAGATACGCAGTATTTT. Amino acid sequence: CASSQEAERGVQDTQYF.

The table lists this clonotype with a few counts. The V and J genes are TRBV7-6 and TRBJ2-1, with 9 positions matching TRBD1. Unmatched junction bases numbered 7, after V lost 1 base and J lost 3 bases. The germline V gene has CDR1 SGHVS and CDR2 FNYEAQ. The CDR3 consists of 17 residues. CDR3 DNA sequence: TGTGCCAGCAGCTTAGTCCTCGGGACAGGGTTCTACAATGAGCAGTTCTTC. This sequence encodes CASSLVLGTGFYNEQFF.

The rearrangement joins TRBV7-2 to TRBJ2-2, with D possibly TRBD1 on 6 matching bases. The germline CDR1 and CDR2 sequences are SGHTA and FQGNSA. CDR3 length equals 15 residues. The germline V and J ends were trimmed by 2 bases and 5 bases, with 12 bases remaining between them. The CDR3: CASSLFTGQTGELFF. CDR3 DNA: TGTGCCAGCAGCTTATTTACAGGGCAAACCGGGGAGCTGTTTTTT.

The chain carries TRBV25-1 and TRBJ1-5; D ambiguous. The CDR3 sequence is 16 residues long. Germline V gene lookup returns CDR1 MGHDK and CDR2 SYGVNS. V gave up 3 bases and J gave up 0 bases, with 12 bases separating them. The CDR3 nucleotides are TGTGCCAGCAGTGATCTCAGGTCCGGTAGCAATCAGCCCCAGCATTTT. Protein: CASSDLRSGSNQPQHF.

The chain uses TRBV5-4 and TRBJ2-5; TRBD1 agrees at 8 bases. V shed 4 bases, J shed 1 base, and the junction held 12 bases outside the gene matches. Germline CDR1 is SGHNT and CDR2 is YYREEE (reference sequence). CDR3 size: 17 residues. The CDR3 region has the DNA TGTGCCAGCAGCCGACTATTGACAGGGGCAATCCAAGAGACCCAGTACTTC. The encoded protein is CASSRLLTGAIQETQYF.

This clonotype was seen only a few times. V gene TRBV9 combines with J gene TRBJ2-2, with 9 bases identical to TRBD2. The CDR3 is 18 amino acids. V lost 4 bases and J lost 0; bases outside the gene matches: 10. CDR1 is SGDLS and CDR2 is YYNGEE in the germline V gene. CDR3 DNA sequence: TGTGCCAGCAGCCCCTCGACTAGCGGAAACGCGAACACCGGGGAGCTGTTTTTT. Its translation is CASSPSTSGNANTGELFF. Combining the CDR3 with reference TRBV9 and TRBJ2-2 gives the whole variable domain DSGVTQTPKHLITATGQRVTLRCSPRSGDLSVYWYQQSLDQGLQFLIQYYNGEERAKGNILERFSAQQFPDLHSELNLSSLELGDSALYFCASSPSTSGNANTGELFFGEGSRLTVL.

This clonotype has just a few counts. The chain couples TRBV5-1 to TRBJ2-5; no reliable D call. V lost 0 bases and J 4 bases, leaving 10 bases between the germline ends. CDR3 size: 14 residues. The germline gives CDR1 SGHRS, CDR2 YFSETQ. CDR3: CASSLDGIRETQYF. CDR3 sequence (DNA): TGCGCCAGCAGCTTGGATGGGATCAGAGAGACCCAGTACTTC. The full variable domain, completed using reference TRBV5-1 and TRBJ2-5, is KAGVTQTPRYLIKTRGQQVTLSCSPISGHRSVSWYQQTPGQGLQFLFEYFSETQRNKGNFPGRFSGRQFSNSRSEMNVSTLELGDSALYLCASSLDGIRETQYFGPGTRLLVL.

The V gene is TRBV6-5, the J gene TRBJ2-1, with 8 bases aligning to TRBD1. The CDR3 runs to 13 residues. Germline CDR1 and CDR2: MNHEY and SVGAGI. The V and J ends lost 6 bases and 9 bases, in that order; junction bases with no gene match: 7. CDR3 bases: TGTGCCAGCAGCCGGACAGGGTGGGGTGAGCAGTTCTTC. It translates to CASSRTGWGEQFF.

This clonotype was observed at least ten times. The gene calls are TRBV12-3 or TRBV12-4 and TRBJ2-1, with a tentative D call TRBD2 (5 bases). This CDR3 has 12 residues. Trimming shortened V by 3 bases and J by 7 bases, and 7 bases separated the two germline ends. CDR3 nucleotides: TGTGCCAGCAGTTTCTCGGGGAATGAGCAGTTCTTC. Its translation is CASSFSGNEQFF.

This clonotype was seen only a few times. The chain recombines TRBV5-1 with TRBJ2-4; 8 bases agree with TRBD1. From germline, CDR1 is SGHRS and CDR2 YFSETQ. The CDR3 contains 16 residues. V gave up 0 bases and J gave up 6 bases; unmatched junction bases: 8. CDR3 nucleotide sequence: TGCGCCAGCAGCTTGGGCACAGGGGGTTCACGAAACATTCAGTACTTC. It codes for CASSLGTGGSRNIQYF.

This clonotype turned up a few times. V usage is TRBV28 and J usage is TRBJ1-5; maybe TRBD1 (5 bases). The germline V gene has CDR1 MDHEN and CDR2 SYDVKM. V lost 3 bases to trimming and J lost 5 bases, with 14 bases between them. This CDR3 has 15 amino acids. CDR3 sequence reads: CASSFRTRGYQPQHF. CDR3 nucleotide sequence: TGTGCCAGCAGTTTTCGAACAAGGGGTTATCAGCCCCAGCATTTT.

V is TRBV4-2 and J is TRBJ1-1; D is possibly TRBD1 (6 bases). From germline, CDR1 is LGHNA and CDR2 YNFKEQ. CDR3 length: 16 amino acids. Trimming took 0 bases from V and 6 from J, leaving 17 bases between them. Here the CDR3 DNA reads TGTGCCAGCAGCCAAGACCGGGGCAGGGGAGGGTCTGAAGCTTTCTTT. This sequence encodes CASSQDRGRGGSEAFF.

The chain is built from TRBV20-1 and TRBJ1-2; D perhaps matches TRBD1 (5 bases). Germline lookup yields CDR1 DFQATT and CDR2 SNEGSKA (reference sequence). Trimming shortened V by 3 bases and J by 7 bases, and 21 bases separated the two germline ends. The CDR3 is 15 amino acids. The CDR3 is CSASDRNRGSLGYTF. DNA of the CDR3: TGCAGTGCTAGTGACAGAAATCGGGGGAGTCTTGGCTACACCTTC.

In its sample, this clonotype was seen a few times. This chain joins TRBV2 and TRBJ2-7; tentatively, D is TRBD1 (5 bases). The CDR3 is 14 residues long. The ends were cut back, 4 bases at V and 0 bases at J, with 10 bases in the middle. Germline CDR1 reads SNHLY; CDR2 reads FYNNEI. For the CDR3, the DNA is TGTGCCAGCAGTGGTCAGGGCGGCTCCTACGAGCAGTACGTC. Translating gives CASSGQGGSYEQYV.

This clonotype was observed a handful of times. The rearrangement uses TRBV6-2 or TRBV6-3 and TRBJ1-1; D gene unclear. The CDR3 runs to 15 residues. Germline V gives CDR1 MNHEY, CDR2 SVGEGT. The V gene lost 6 bases and the J gene lost 4 bases, with 18 bases spanning the gap. This CDR3 reads CASSDIVSRGTEAFF. The CDR3 DNA reads TGTGCCAGCAGCGACATCGTTAGCCGGGGCACTGAAGCTTTCTTT.

This chain connects TRBV18 to TRBJ2-7; D gene ambiguous. V was trimmed by 9 bases and J by 3 bases, leaving 12 bases between them. The germline V gene has CDR1 KGHSH and CDR2 LQKENI. This CDR3 spans 12 amino acids. The CDR3 protein is CASHESGYEQYF. The CDR3 DNA reads TGTGCCAGTCACGAATCAGGCTACGAGCAGTACTTC.

The chain uses TRBV27 and TRBJ2-1; the D gene is possibly TRBD1 (7 bases). The germline V gene encodes CDR1 MNHEY and CDR2 SMNVEV (reference sequence). The CDR3 spans 12 residues. Between the trimmed V and J ends, which lost 8 bases and 6 bases, there was a span of 11 bases. The CDR3 nucleotides read TGTGCCAGCCATCAGGGGGGCAATGAGCAGTTCTTC. Its translation: CASHQGGNEQFF.